The subject of this entry is one TCR beta chain. There is no known antigen for this receptor. No base quality values were provided; no much bigger clone lies one nucleotide off. Other DNA sequences within the sample encode an identical CDR3. The data belong to a study of cytomegalovirus exposure and HLA in healthy donors (dated by TCRdb to between 2016 and 2019). About the investigation overall: According to an earlier analysis of 587 of the donors, some 170 million T cells yielded 117 million unique TCR beta sequences and roughly 280 Gb of sequence data. Of the 300 to 500 genotyped donors, roughly 76% were placed in the genetic ancestry cluster associated with self-reported Caucasian donors. The study combined high-throughput TCR immunosequencing, statistical association of individual TCRs with disease status, and machine learning to predict cytomegalovirus infection status. The T cell repertoires of some 700 subjects were profiled by immunosequencing and related to cytomegalovirus serostatus. Among roughly 370 genotyped donors of the cohort, an average of roughly 240,000 unique TCR beta nucleotide sequences were sequenced per donor, roughly 18% of them non-productive. The study aimed to test whether signatures of past pathogen exposure could be identified by cataloging public T cell receptors. Rather than using new phenotypic data, the later analysis identified candidate immune exposures from TCR beta sequences and from how often those sequences occurred across donors. Every repertoire in the discovery cohort had been generated on one and the same sequencing platform. Typing coverage varied by locus: about 620-630 donors for A, B, C, DRB1 and DQB1; about 520 for DQA1; about 600 for DPA1; 450 to 480 for DPB1. In a later analysis, previously published TCR beta repertoires from about 670 donors were re-analyzed and high-resolution HLA genotyping was added so that TCR occurrence patterns could be studied. In addition to the first cohort of around 670 subjects, a separate validation cohort of approximately 130 different subjects was used. Donor age, sex, ethnicity and CMV serostatus were compiled alongside the repertoire data. An earlier analysis of about 600 of the donors used high-throughput TCR beta sequencing to judge whether each TCR beta V gene segment behaved as functional or pseudogenic. Genome-wide SNP genotypes for about 60% of the 666 donors were used in a later genetic analysis, which treated that subset as a discovery cohort. HLA typing covered class I and class II loci at four-digit resolution. Because of strong linkage in the cohort, a few DR-DQ haplotypes were treated as single units for association and clustering. Approximately 330 gigabases of sequencing data and around 90 million unique TCR sequences made up an early release that covered around 640 HLA-typed donors. What the research found in general, with its limitations: The only immune exposure information available for the cohort was CMV serostatus. The classifier was reported to diagnose cytomegalovirus status with high specificity and sensitivity in both the original and validation cohorts. A later analysis found that TCR association rates varied across HLA loci, with DRB1 alleles showing the most associated TCRs and HLA-C alleles the fewest. Strong co-occurrence of HLA alleles, especially DR and DQ, made assigning TCR associations to individual alleles difficult. In vitro tests confirmed that three of the cytomegalovirus-associated TCR beta chains recognize cytomegalovirus antigens. The study listed 150 to 200 TCR beta chains as associated with cytomegalovirus. It was suggested by the authors that the approach could potentially be generalized to other disease states and immunological phenotypes. Linkage disequilibrium might explain the correlated functional status among segregating V segments, but an unknown experimental factor could not be ruled out. Most TCR sequences were observed very rarely across donors, whereas some public TCRs were present in many individuals. Compared with equally common non-associated chains, HLA-associated TCR beta chains in a later analysis were more clonally expanded and had lower generation probabilities. According to a later analysis, most CMV-associated TCR beta chains appeared to be HLA-restricted, and the HLA associations seemed to be driven largely by CMV exposure. In a later genetic analysis, fewer N-insertions in productive TCRs were reported among donors in an Asian-associated ancestry cluster than the approximately 670-donor mean. In a later analysis, several top co-occurrence clusters were reported to appear linked to parvovirus B19, influenza, CMV and Epstein-Barr virus. In an earlier analysis of 587 of the donors, most TCR beta V segments appeared in productive rearrangements about 87% or about 30% of the time, broadly matching IMGT annotations. HLA typing was unavailable for some donors at each locus, so association tests used only the typed subset. The cohort was sequenced for TCR beta chains only, and without alpha or paired-chain data the features that could be detected were limited. The earlier analysis of 450 to 700 of the donors excluded some 15 rarely observed V segments, including chromosome 9 orphons, because counts were too low. A further reported finding was that TCR beta sequences accurately predicted the HLA-A and HLA-B alleles for most subjects in the first cohort. The presence/absence analyses assumed that sequencing depth was roughly uniform across donors, and that assumption may not be true. In a later genetic analysis, a missense DCLRE1C variant was associated with V-gene and J-gene trimming of TCR beta chains, and the association was replicated in an independent cohort. A cluster of highly shared sequence variants was judged likely to represent a technical artifact of the sequencing pipeline. The 87-base-pair reads could not distinguish some IMGT-functional V segments, including TRBV6-2 and TRBV6-3, so those segments were excluded. Specific HLA alleles were associated with roughly 16,000 TCR beta sequences at a false discovery rate of 0.05 in a later analysis.

Including the terminal cysteine and phenylalanine, the CDR3 comprises 16 residues. The retained sequence is limited to the CDR3, 48 bases, with the frame set at the first base. According to the germline V gene, CDR1 reads SGDLS and CDR2 reads YYNGEE. V was cut back by 1 base and J by 9 bases, leaving a gap of 19 bases between them. The cohort was made up of 666 healthy bone marrow donors. All cohort members were sampled while nominally healthy, although unrecorded immune exposures were likely present. The donor tested CMV seronegative and was one of the 352 seronegative cohort members. A peripheral blood sample was collected from each donor, and TCR beta sequencing was performed on peripheral blood mononuclear cells. Genomic DNA was extracted from the blood cell samples with the Qiagen DNeasy Blood Extraction Kit. The library relied on the immunoSEQ multiplex PCR assay. A mixture of 60 forward primers for TCR Vbeta segments and 13 reverse primers for TCR Jbeta segments was used in the multiplex PCR. A multiplex PCR assay on genomic DNA amplified the CDR3 region of rearranged TCR beta genes. On the Illumina HiSeq System, the amplified TCR beta libraries were sequenced as 87-base-pair reads. Per the authors' processing: A later analysis counted some 74 million unique TCR beta chains across the 666 repertoires, and around 9.9 million of these chains were shared by at least two donors. A nearest-neighbor algorithm error-corrected the raw reads and collapsed the reads into unique sequences, merging closely related sequences to remove PCR and sequencing errors. To assign V, D and J gene segments, CDR3 sequences were aligned to IMGT reference sequences. For a sequence to be retained, at least a six-nucleotide match to both a V gene segment and a J gene segment was required. Rearrangements were called productive when the CDR3 lacked stop codons and stayed in frame with V and J; all others were non-productive. Following IMGT convention, CDR3 was defined as the stretch from the second conserved V-encoded cysteine up to the conserved J-encoded phenylalanine. The earlier analysis of approximately 590 of the donors excluded any sequence lacking an unambiguous match to a single V gene segment. In an earlier analysis of some 590 of the donors, a V segment was called functional when productive rearrangements were above 56.7%, and segregating when the standard deviation between donors exceeded 5%. To diagnose cytomegalovirus status from the catalog of TCR beta chain sequences, a statistical classification framework was built. V and J gene assignment, in a later analysis, came from comparing TCR nucleotide sequences with IMGT/GENE-DB human TR gene sequences. In a later analysis, CDR3 sequences and most-parsimonious VDJ recombination scenarios were assigned using the TCRdist pipeline. A later analysis defined each TCR beta chain by its CDR3 amino acid sequence plus V-gene family, and excluded reads lacking a unique V-gene family. As a way to deal with suspected cross-contamination and a sequencing artifact, a later analysis dropped roughly 600 nucleotide sequences that were highly shared and had low generation probability. A later analysis calculated a clonal expansion index for each public chain from normalized within-repertoire ranks of inferred template counts. Generation probabilities in a later analysis came from a VDJ recombination model fitted to out-of-frame rearrangements, and those results were checked against IGoR. Hypergeometric tests were used in a later analysis to score TCR-TCR, TCR-HLA and TCR-CMV co-occurrence, with a repertoire-size bias correction applied to the TCR pairs. A later analysis estimated false discovery rates by permuting HLA or CMV assignments 20 times. In a later analysis, co-occurring TCRs were grouped using DBSCAN, with TCRdist sequence similarity added in when clustering inside HLA-allele-positive subsets. Co-occurrence clustering excluded repertoires with fewer than 30,000 or more than 120,000 public chains, plus five with anomalous nucleotide sharing. TCRdb took over this immuneACCESS table, retaining in-frame rearrangements with V and J assigned. Such tables are incomplete; in checked studies, under half of the missing clones stem from an unresolved V gene, and the remainder is unexplained. That table is the source of V, J and clone size, and D and trimming were worked out from the DNA. The sample yields about 130,000 clones; approximately 80% were counted once. Together, the top ten hold approximately 1.8% of the sample.

The V and J genes are TRBV9 and TRBJ2-2; tentative D gene TRBD2, with 5 bases matching. Sequencing was performed on PBMCs. This receptor was obtained from a woman between 40 and 55 years old in good health and CMV-seronegative. The nucleotide sequence is TGTGCCAGCAGCGTATCAGGTAGCGAAAAGTTCCGGGAGCTGTTTTTT. This sequence encodes CASSVSGSEKFRELFF.